The clone carrying this T cell receptor (beta chain) was detected only a few times. Antigen unknown. This sample is part of a study of identical twins' blood T cells. Findings of the study overall: Shared environment remains a possible cause of twin similarity. Top TCRbeta clonotypes were shared more with twin than unrelated donors.

This CDR3 region has 15 residues. Germline V gives CDR1 MNHNY, CDR2 SVGAGI (reference sequence). With 6 bases clipped from V and 2 bases from J, the junction kept 7 bases outside the gene matches. Via MiXCR, TCRdb re-called the 5' RACE reads, giving one row per CDR3 protein. The data contain 300,000 to 450,000 distinct CDR3 sequences, over 25% of them seen just once; the ten biggest clones take up around 5.6%. The rearrangement links TRBV6-6 to TRBJ1-3; 7 positions match TRBD1. The sample was PBMCs. The receptor's source is a woman aged 18 to 49 in good health. This CDR3 reads CASSPGGVPGNTIYF. CDR3 coding DNA: TGTGCCAGCAGCCCAGGGGGGGTCCCTGGAAACACCATATATTTT.